What follows is one T cell receptor (beta chain) and its context. No antigen is known for it. The same CDR3 is also encoded by other DNA sequences in this sample. The sample belongs to a study of shared clonotypes between healthy human individuals. Study-wide points: Several donors showed sharing of approximately 5% of naive CD4 clonotypes.

Data came from immunoSEQ multiplex PCR; TCRdb stores just in-frame clones and leaves some out. The sample holds approximately 1.5 million clones, approximately 98% seen once. The CDR3 runs to 15 residues. In germline, CDR1 is ENHRY, CDR2 SYGVKD. The V segment lost 4 bases and the J segment 1 base; nucleotides outside the gene matches: 3. The sequencing input was naive CD4+ T cells sorted from blood. Subset here: CD45RA+ positively selected. The chain links TRBV10-3 to TRBJ2-2; 7 nucleotides match TRBD1. The receptor's source is a man aged 25 to 45 in good health. The CDR3 reads CAISGQGLNTGELFF. CDR3 bases: TGTGCCATCAGTGGACAGGGTCTGAACACCGGGGAGCTGTTTTTT.